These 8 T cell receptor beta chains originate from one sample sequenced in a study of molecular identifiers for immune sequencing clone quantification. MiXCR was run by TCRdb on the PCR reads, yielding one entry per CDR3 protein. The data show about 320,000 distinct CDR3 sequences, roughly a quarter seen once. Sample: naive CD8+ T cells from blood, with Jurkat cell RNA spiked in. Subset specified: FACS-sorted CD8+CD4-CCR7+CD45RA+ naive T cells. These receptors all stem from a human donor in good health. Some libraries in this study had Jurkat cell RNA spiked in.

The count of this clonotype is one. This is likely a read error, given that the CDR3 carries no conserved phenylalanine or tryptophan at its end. The CDR3 DNA reads TGTGCCAGCAGCTCATCTCCAGAAGCTTTCTTA. Its translation: CASSSSPEAFL. The chain is built from TRBV7-9 and TRBJ1-1; no clear D gene. CDR3 length: 11 amino acids. CDR1 is SEHNR, CDR2 FQNEAQ, per germline (reference sequence). The ends were cut back, 4 bases at V and 8 bases at J, with 8 bases in the middle.

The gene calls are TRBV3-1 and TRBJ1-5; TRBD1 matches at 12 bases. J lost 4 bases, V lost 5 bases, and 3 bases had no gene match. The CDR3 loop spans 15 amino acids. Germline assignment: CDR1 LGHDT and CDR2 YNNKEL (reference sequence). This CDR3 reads CASSMGQGANQPQHF. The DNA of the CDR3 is TGTGCCAGCAGCATGGGACAGGGGGCAAATCAGCCCCAGCATTTT.

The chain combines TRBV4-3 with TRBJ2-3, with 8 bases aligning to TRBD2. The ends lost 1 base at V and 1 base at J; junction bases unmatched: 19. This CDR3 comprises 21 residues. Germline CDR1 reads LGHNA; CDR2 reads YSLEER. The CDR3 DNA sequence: TGCGCCAGCAGCCAAGTCTCTGTGGATGCCACCTCGGGACTAGGCACAGATACGCAGTATTTT. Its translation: CASSQVSVDATSGLGTDTQYF.

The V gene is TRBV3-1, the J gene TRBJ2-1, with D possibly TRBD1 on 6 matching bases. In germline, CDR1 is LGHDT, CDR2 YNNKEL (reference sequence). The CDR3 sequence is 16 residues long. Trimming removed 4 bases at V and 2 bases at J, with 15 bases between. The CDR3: CASSLGTQGTYNEQFF. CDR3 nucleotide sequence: TGTGCCAGCAGCCTAGGGACACAAGGAACCTACAATGAGCAGTTCTTC.

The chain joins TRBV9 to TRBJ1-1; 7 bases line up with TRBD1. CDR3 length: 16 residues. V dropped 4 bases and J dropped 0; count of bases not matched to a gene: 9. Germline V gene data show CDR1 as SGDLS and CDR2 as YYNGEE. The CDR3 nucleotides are TGTGCCAGCAGCCGGTTCGGACAGGACATGAACACTGAAGCTTTCTTT. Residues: CASSRFGQDMNTEAFF. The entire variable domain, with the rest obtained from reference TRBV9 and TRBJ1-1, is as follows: DSGVTQTPKHLITATGQRVTLRCSPRSGDLSVYWYQQSLDQGLQFLIQYYNGEERAKGNILERFSAQQFPDLHSELNLSSLELGDSALYFCASSRFGQDMNTEAFFGQGTRLTVV.

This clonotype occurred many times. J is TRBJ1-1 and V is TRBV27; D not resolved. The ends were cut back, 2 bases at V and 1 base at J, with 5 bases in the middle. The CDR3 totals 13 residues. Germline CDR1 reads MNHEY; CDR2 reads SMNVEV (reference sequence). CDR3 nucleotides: TGTGCCAGCAGTTTAGTGCGGAACACTGAAGCTTTCTTT. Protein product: CASSLVRNTEAFF.

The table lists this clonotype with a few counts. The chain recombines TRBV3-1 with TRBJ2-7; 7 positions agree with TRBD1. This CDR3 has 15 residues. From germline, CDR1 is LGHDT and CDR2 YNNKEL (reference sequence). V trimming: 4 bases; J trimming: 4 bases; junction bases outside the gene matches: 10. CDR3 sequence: CASSPGRDSQYEQYF. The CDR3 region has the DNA TGTGCCAGCAGCCCAGGTCGGGACAGTCAATACGAGCAGTACTTC.

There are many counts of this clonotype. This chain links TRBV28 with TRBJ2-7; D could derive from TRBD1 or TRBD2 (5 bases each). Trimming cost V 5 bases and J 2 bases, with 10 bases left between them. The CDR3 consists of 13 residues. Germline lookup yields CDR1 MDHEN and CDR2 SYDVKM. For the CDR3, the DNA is TGTGCCAGCAGTGGGGACGGGACCTACGAGCAGTACTTC. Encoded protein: CASSGDGTYEQYF. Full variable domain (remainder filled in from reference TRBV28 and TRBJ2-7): DVKVTQSSRYLVKRTGEKVFLECVQDMDHENMFWYRQDPGLGLRLIYFSYDVKMKEKGDIPEGYSVSREKKERFSLILESASTNQTSMYLCASSGDGTYEQYFGPGTRLTVT.